The rows below give T cell receptor beta chains drawn from one sample of a study of regulatory T cells in long-lasting Graves disease. TCRdb passed the multiplex PCR reads through MiXCR, listing each CDR3 protein once. The profile shows 650,000 to 700,000 distinct CDR3 sequences, about 32% of them singletons. The material was peripheral blood mononuclear cells (PBMCs), obtained when the disease was refractory, from a patient treated with antithyroid drugs. These receptor sequences come from a female donor with Graves disease. Each CDR3 is given with its conserved first and last residue. A D gene is named only where the DNA matches it firmly. Expanded clones are given a class, and other clones once, few, many or no size at all.

J,D,size,V,DNA,CDR3
TRBJ1-5,TRBD1,-,TRBV20-1,TGCAGTGCCACAAAGCGGACAGGGGACTATAGCAATCAGCCCCAGCATTTT,CSATKRTGDYSNQPQHF
TRBJ1-1,-,many,TRBV11-1,TGTGCCAGCAGCCATTTTTTGGGCAGGGCGATGAACACTGAAGCTTTCTTT,CASSHFLGRAMNTEAFF
TRBJ1-3,-,-,TRBV27,TGTGCCAGCAGCCTAGGGGCTTTGGGAAACACCATATATTTT,CASSLGALGNTIYF
TRBJ1-3,TRBD1,few,TRBV5-1,TGCGCCAGCAGCCAGACAGGGAGCTCTGGAAACACCATATATTTT,CASSQTGSSGNTIYF
TRBJ2-7,-,many,TRBV2,TGTGCCAGCAGTGAAGTGGACAAGGGCTACGAGCAGTACTTC,CASSEVDKGYEQYF
TRBJ2-7,TRBD1,many,TRBV11-2,TGTGCCAGCACACGAACAGGGGGCTACGGGGAGCAGTACTTC,CASTRTGGYGEQYF
TRBJ2-5,-,few,TRBV12-3/TRBV12-4,TGTGCCAGCAGTTTAGGGGCTAATAGGGAGACCCAGTACTTC,CASSLGANRETQYF
TRBJ1-4,-,many,TRBV12-3/TRBV12-4,TGTGCCAGCACCTCCCGGGGAGTCAATGAAAAACTGTTTTTT,CASTSRGVNEKLFF
TRBJ1-4,-,few,TRBV6-2/TRBV6-3,TGTGCCAGCAGTTATTCGACAGCAACTAATGAAAAACTGTTTTTT,CASSYSTATNEKLFF
TRBJ2-6,-,-,TRBV20-1,TGCAGTGCTAGGGGCGTGGGGCCTGGGGCCAACGTCCTGACTTTC,CSARGVGPGANVLTF
TRBJ1-2,-,-,TRBV13,TGTGCCAGCAGCTTAGACAGCGAATTCCGCTATGGCTACACCTTC,CASSLDSEFRYGYTF
TRBJ2-2,TRBD2,-,TRBV6-1,TGTGCCACGCAGGAGGGACTAGCGGGTTCCGGGGAGCTGTTTTTT,CATQEGLAGSGELFF
TRBJ2-7,TRBD2,few,TRBV12-5,TGTGCTAGTGGTATCTCGACTAGCGGGGCGCCCCTCGAGCAGTACTTC,CASGISTSGAPLEQYF